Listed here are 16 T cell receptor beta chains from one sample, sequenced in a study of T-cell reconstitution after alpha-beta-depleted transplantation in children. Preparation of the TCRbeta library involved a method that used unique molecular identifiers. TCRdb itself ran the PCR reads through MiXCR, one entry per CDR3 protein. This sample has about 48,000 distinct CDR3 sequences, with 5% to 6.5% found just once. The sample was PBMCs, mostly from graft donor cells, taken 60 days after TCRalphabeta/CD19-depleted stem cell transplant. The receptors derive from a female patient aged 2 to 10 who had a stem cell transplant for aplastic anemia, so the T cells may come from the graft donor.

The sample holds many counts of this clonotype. The CDR3 region has the DNA TGTGCCACCCTAGGGGGGGCGGTTCAAGAGACCCAGTACTTC. As protein: CATLGGAVQETQYF. V and J are TRBV25-1 and TRBJ2-5; TRBD2 is a possible D gene (7 bases). The ends were cut back, 10 bases at V and 2 bases at J, with 17 bases in the middle. The CDR3 is 14 amino acids. Germline CDR1 reads MGHDK; CDR2 reads SYGVNS.

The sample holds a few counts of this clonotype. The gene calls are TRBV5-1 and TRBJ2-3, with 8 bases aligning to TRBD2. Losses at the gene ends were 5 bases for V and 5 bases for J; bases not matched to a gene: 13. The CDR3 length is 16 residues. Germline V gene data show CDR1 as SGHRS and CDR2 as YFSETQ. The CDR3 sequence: CASRYTTSGGGDTQYF. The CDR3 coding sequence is TGCGCCAGCAGATATACAACTAGCGGAGGGGGAGATACGCAGTATTTT.

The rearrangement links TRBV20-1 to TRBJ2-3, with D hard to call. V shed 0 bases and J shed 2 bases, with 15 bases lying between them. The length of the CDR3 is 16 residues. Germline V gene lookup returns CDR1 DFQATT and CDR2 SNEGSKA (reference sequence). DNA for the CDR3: TGCAGTGCTAGAGATCGGTCCCCCCCTTTCACAGATACGCAGTATTTT. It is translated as CSARDRSPPFTDTQYF.

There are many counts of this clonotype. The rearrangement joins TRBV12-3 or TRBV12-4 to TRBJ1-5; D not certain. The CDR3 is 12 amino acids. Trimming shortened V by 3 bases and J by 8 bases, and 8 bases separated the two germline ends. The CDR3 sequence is CASSFPMEPQHF. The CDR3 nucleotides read TGTGCCAGCAGTTTCCCGATGGAGCCCCAGCATTTT.

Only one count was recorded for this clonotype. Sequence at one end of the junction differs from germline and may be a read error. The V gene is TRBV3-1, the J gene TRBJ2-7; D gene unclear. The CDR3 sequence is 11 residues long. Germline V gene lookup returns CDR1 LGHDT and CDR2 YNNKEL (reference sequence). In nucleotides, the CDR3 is TGTGCCAGCAGCGGATCCTACGAGCAGCACTTC. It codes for CASSGSYEQHF.

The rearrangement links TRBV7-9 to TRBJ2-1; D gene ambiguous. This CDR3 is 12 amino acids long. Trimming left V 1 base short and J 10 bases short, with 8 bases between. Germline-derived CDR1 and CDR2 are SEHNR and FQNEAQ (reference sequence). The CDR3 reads CASSLVGPEQFF. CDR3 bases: TGTGCCAGCAGCTTAGTTGGACCCGAGCAGTTCTTC.

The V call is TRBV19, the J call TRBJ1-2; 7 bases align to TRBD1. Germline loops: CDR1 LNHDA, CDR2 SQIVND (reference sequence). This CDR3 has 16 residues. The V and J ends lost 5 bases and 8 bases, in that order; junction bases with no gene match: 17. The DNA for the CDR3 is TGTGCCAGTAGTTTGACCGGGACAGCCAATTTGGGGGGCTACACCTTC. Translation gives CASSLTGTANLGGYTF.

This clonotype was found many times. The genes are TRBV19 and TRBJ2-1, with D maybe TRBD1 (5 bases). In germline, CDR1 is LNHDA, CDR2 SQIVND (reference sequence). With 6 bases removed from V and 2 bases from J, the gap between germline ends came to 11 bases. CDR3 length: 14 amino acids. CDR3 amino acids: CASSQQEPYNEQFF. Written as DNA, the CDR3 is TGTGCCAGTAGCCAACAGGAACCCTACAATGAGCAGTTCTTC.

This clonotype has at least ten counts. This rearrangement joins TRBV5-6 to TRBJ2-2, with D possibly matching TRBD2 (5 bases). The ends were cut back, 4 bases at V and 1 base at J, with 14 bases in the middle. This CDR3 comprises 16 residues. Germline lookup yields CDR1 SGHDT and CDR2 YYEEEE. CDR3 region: CASSLRRAENTGELFF. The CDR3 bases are TGTGCCAGCAGCCTCCGGCGGGCGGAGAACACCGGGGAGCTGTTTTTT.

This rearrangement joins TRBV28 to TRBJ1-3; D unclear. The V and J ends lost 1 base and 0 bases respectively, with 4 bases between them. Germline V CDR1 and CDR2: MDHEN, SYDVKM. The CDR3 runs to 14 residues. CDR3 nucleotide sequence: TGTGCCAGCAGTTTATTCAGCTCTGGAAACACCATATATTTT. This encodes CASSLFSSGNTIYF.

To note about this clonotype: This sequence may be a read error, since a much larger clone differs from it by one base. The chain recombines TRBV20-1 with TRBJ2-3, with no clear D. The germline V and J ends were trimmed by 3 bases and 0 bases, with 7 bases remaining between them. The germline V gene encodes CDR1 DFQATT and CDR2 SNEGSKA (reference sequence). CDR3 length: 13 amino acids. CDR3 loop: CSARVASTDTQYF. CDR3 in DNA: TGCAGTGCTAGGGTGGCTAGCACAGATACGCAGTATTTT.

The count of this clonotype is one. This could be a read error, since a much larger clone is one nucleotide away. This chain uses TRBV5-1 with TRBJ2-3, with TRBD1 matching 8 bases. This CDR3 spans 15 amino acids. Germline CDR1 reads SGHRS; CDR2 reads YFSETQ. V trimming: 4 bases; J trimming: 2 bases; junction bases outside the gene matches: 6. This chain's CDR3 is CASSQKGQVTDTQYF. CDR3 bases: TGCGCCAGCAGCCAGAAGGGACAGGTCACAGATACGCAGTATTTT. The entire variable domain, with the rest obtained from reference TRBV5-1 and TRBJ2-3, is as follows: KAGVTQTPRYLIKTRGQQVTLSCSPISGHRSVSWYQQTPGQGLQFLFEYFSETQRNKGNFPGRFSGRQFSNSRSEMNVSTLELGDSALYLCASSQKGQVTDTQYFGPGTRLTVL.

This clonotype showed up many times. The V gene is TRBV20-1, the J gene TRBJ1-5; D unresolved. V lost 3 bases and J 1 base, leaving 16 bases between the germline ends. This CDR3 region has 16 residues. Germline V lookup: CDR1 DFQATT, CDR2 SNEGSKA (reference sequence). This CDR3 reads CSASRRTRLSNQPQHF. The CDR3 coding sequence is TGCAGTGCTAGTCGGAGAACCCGTTTAAGCAATCAGCCCCAGCATTTT.

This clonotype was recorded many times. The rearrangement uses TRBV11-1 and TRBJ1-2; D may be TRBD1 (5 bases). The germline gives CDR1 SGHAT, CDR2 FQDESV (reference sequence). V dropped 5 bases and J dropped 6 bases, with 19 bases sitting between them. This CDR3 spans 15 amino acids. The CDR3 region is CASSPAGGTRNGYTF. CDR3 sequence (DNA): TGTGCCAGCAGCCCGGCGGGGGGGACGAGGAATGGCTACACCTTC.

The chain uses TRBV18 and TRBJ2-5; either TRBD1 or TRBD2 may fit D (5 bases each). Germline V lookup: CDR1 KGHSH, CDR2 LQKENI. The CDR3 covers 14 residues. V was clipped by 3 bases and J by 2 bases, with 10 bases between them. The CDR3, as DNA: TGTGCCAGCTCACCGGGACGGGGACAAGAGACCCAGTACTTC. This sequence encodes CASSPGRGQETQYF. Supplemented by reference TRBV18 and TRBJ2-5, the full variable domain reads NAGVMQNPRHLVRRRGQEARLRCSPMKGHSHVYWYRQLPEEGLKFMVYLQKENIIDESGMPKERFSAEFPKEGPSILRIQQVVRGDSAAYFCASSPGRGQETQYFGPGTRLLVL.

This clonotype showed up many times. CDR3 DNA sequence: TGTGCCAGCTCATCCTTAATGGGGGGGACGAACTCCTACGAGCAGTACTTC. Translated: CASSSLMGGTNSYEQYF. The chain is built from TRBV18 and TRBJ2-7, with 7 bases lining up with TRBD2. This CDR3 spans 17 amino acids. Germline CDR1 is KGHSH and CDR2 is LQKENI. Trimming removed 5 bases from V and 0 bases from J; junction bases left unmatched: 13.